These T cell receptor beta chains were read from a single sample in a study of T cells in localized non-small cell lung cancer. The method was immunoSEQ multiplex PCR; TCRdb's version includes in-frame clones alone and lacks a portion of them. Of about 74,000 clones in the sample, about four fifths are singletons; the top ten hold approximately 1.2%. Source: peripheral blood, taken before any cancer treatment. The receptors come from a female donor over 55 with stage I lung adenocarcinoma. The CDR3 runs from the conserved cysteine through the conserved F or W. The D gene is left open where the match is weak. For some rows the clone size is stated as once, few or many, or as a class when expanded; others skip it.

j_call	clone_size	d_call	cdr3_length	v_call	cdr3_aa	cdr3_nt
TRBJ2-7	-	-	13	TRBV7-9	CASSSRAGAEQYF	TGTGCCAGCAGCTCAAGGGCCGGGGCCGAGCAGTACTTC
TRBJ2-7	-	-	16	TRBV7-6	CASSSLPGPRAYEQYF	TGTGCCAGCAGCTCGCTTCCGGGACCTCGAGCCTACGAGCAGTACTTC
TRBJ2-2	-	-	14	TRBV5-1	CASSLDAGPGELFF	TGCGCCAGCAGCTTGGATGCAGGGCCCGGGGAGCTGTTTTTT
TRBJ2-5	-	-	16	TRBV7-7	CASSLGGTRYQETQYF	TGTGCCAGCAGCTTAGGTGGGACACGGTACCAAGAGACCCAGTACTTC
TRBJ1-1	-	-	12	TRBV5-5	CASSSTGTEAFF	TGTGCCAGCAGCTCAACAGGCACTGAAGCTTTCTTT
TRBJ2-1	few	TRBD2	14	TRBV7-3	CASSQSGGLNEQFF	TGTGCCAGCAGCCAGTCGGGGGGTCTAAATGAGCAGTTCTTC
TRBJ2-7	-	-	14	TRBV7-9	CASSSGVRSYEQYF	TGTGCCAGCAGCTCAGGGGTCCGGTCCTACGAGCAGTACTTC
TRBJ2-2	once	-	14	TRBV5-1	CASSLAGVTGELFF	TGCGCCAGCAGCTTGGCAGGGGTCACCGGGGAGCTGTTTTTT
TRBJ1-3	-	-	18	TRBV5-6	CASSPIRMDTDSGNTIYF	TGTGCCAGCAGCCCAATACGGATGGACACCGACTCTGGAAACACCATATATTTT
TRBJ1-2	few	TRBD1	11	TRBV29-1	CSVGQDYGYTF	TGCAGCGTCGGACAGGACTATGGCTACACCTTC
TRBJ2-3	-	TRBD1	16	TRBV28	CASSSGTVFFADTQYF	TGTGCCAGCAGTTCCGGGACAGTTTTTTTTGCAGATACGCAGTATTTT
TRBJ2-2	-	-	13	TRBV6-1	CASRVAVTGELFF	TGTGCCAGCAGGGTGGCCGTCACCGGGGAGCTGTTTTTT
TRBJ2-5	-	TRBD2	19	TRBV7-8	CASSAAPYVLAGVRKTQYF	TGTGCCAGCAGCGCGGCACCCTATGTACTAGCGGGGGTTCGGAAGACCCAGTACTTC
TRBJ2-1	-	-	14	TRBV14	CASSQGGPYNEQFF	TGTGCCAGCAGCCAGGGGGGGCCCTACAATGAGCAGTTCTTC
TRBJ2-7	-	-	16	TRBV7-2	CASSSAPGAGKNEQYF	TGTGCCAGCAGCTCGGCCCCCGGGGCAGGGAAAAACGAGCAGTACTTC
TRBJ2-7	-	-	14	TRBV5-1	CASSLVPENYEQYF	TGCGCCAGCAGCTTGGTTCCAGAAAACTACGAGCAGTACTTC
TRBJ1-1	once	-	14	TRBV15	CATSRDRGGAGAFF	TGTGCCACCAGCAGAGATAGGGGAGGGGCTGGGGCTTTCTTT
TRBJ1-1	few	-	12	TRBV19	CASSDRNTEAFF	TGTGCCAGTAGTGACAGAAACACTGAAGCTTTCTTT
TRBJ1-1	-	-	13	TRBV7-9	CASSFETRVMAFF	TGTGCCAGCAGCTTCGAGACCCGGGTGATGGCTTTCTTT
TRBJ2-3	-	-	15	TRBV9	CASSVGGAGTDTQYF	TGTGCCAGCAGCGTAGGGGGGGCTGGCACAGATACGCAGTATTTT
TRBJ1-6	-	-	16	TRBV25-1	CASSPSGEGFNSPLHF	TGTGCCAGCAGCCCCTCGGGAGAGGGTTTTAATTCACCCCTCCACTTT
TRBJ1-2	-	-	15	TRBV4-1	CASSQDSRGAWGYTF	TGCGCCAGCAGCCAAGATTCCCGGGGGGCGTGGGGCTACACCTTC
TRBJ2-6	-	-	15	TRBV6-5	CASSSQDSGANVLTF	TGTGCCAGCAGTTCTCAGGACTCTGGGGCCAACGTCCTGACTTTC
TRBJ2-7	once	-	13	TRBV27	CASSALQSYEQYF	TGTGCCAGCAGTGCCCTCCAATCCTACGAGCAGTACTTC
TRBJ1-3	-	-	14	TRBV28	CASSLENSGNTIYF	TGTGCCAGCAGTTTGGAGAACTCTGGAAACACCATATATTTT
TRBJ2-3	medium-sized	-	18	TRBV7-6	CASSLVARVTVSTDTQYF	TGTGCCAGCAGCTTAGTCGCCAGGGTGACAGTTAGCACAGATACGCAGTATTTT
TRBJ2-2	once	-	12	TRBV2	CASSGGAGELFF	TGTGCCAGCAGTGGGGGGGCCGGGGAGCTGTTTTTT
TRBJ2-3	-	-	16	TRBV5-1	CASSLEGGRRTDTQYF	TGCGCCAGCAGCTTGGAGGGGGGCCGGAGAACAGATACGCAGTATTTT
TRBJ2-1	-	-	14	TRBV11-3	CASSLSGGAGEQFF	TGTGCCAGCAGCTTAAGTGGGGGGGCAGGTGAGCAGTTCTTC
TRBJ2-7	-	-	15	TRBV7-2	CASSLSDPPRDEQYF	TGTGCCAGCAGCTTAAGCGACCCCCCGAGGGACGAGCAGTACTTC
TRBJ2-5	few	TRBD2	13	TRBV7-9	CASSSGLAAFQYF	TGTGCCAGCAGCTCAGGACTAGCGGCCTTTCAGTACTTC
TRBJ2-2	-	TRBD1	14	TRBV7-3	CASSLTGDPGELFF	TGTGCCAGCAGCCTAACAGGGGACCCCGGGGAGCTGTTTTTT
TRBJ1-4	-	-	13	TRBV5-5	CASSWAGDEKLFF	TGTGCCAGCAGCTGGGCAGGGGATGAAAAACTGTTTTTT
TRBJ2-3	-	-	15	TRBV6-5	CASSLQRGQTDTQYF	TGTGCCAGCAGTTTGCAGCGGGGACAAACAGATACGCAGTATTTT
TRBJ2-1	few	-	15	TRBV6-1	CATGTPQHSYNEQFF	TGTGCCACTGGGACTCCACAGCACTCCTACAATGAGCAGTTCTTC
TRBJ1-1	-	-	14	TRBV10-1	CASRADGWNTEAFF	TGCGCCAGCAGAGCAGACGGGTGGAACACTGAAGCTTTCTTT